Following are 17 T cell receptor beta chains from one sample sequenced in a study of T cell changes during pregnancy in multiple sclerosis. Here immunoSEQ multiplex PCR was the method, and the copy in TCRdb shows in-frame clones only, minus some. The table includes tens of thousands of clones, approximately 90% detected once. The input for sequencing was CD4+ T cells from peripheral blood mononuclear cells, taken in the first trimester of pregnancy. These receptors all come from a female donor with multiple sclerosis, enrolled in a pregnancy study.

The chain uses TRBV11-3 and TRBJ2-3; TRBD2 matches at 15 bases. Unmatched junction bases numbered 4, after V lost 1 base and J lost 2 bases. This CDR3 comprises 18 residues. Germline CDR1 and CDR2: SGHNT and YENEEA. The CDR3 loop reads CASSLVGLAGGATDTQYF. Here the CDR3 DNA reads TGTGCCAGCAGCTTAGTGGGACTAGCGGGGGGTGCCACAGATACGCAGTATTTT.

V usage is TRBV28 and J usage is TRBJ2-5; 10 bases are shared with TRBD2. V was pared by 2 bases and J by 5 bases, with 5 bases of the junction left unmatched. The germline gives CDR1 MDHEN, CDR2 SYDVKM. This CDR3 has 15 amino acids. Written as DNA, the CDR3 is TGTGCCAGCAGTTTAGTAGCGGGAGGCCGGGAGACCCAGTACTTC. This gives the protein CASSLVAGGRETQYF.

V is TRBV30 and J is TRBJ2-1; 9 positions agree with TRBD2. Germline lookup yields CDR1 GTSNPN and CDR2 SVGIG (reference sequence). CDR3 size: 14 residues. V trimming: 4 bases; J trimming: 7 bases; junction bases outside the gene matches: 8. The CDR3 DNA sequence: TGTGCCTGGAATAGCGGGAGCGGGCGGAATGAGCAGTTCTTC. Its translation is CAWNSGSGRNEQFF. The entire variable domain, with the rest obtained from reference TRBV30 and TRBJ2-1, is as follows: SQTIHQWPATLVQPVGSPLSLECTVEGTSNPNLYWYRQAAGRGLQLLFYSVGIGQISSEVPQNLSASRPQDRQFILSSKKLLLSDSGFYLCAWNSGSGRNEQFFGPGTRLTVL.

This chain links TRBV18 with TRBJ2-5; possible D gene TRBD2, 6 bases. Per the germline V gene, CDR1 is KGHSH and CDR2 is LQKENI. Between the trimmed V and J ends, which lost 5 bases and 2 bases, there was a span of 15 bases. The CDR3 consists of 15 residues. The CDR3 is CASSINSGTQETQYF. The CDR3 bases are TGTGCCAGCTCAATCAACTCCGGGACTCAAGAGACCCAGTACTTC.

The genes are TRBV2 and TRBJ2-5, with 8 bases identical to TRBD2. Looked up from germline, CDR1 is SNHLY and CDR2 is FYNNEI. V shed 6 bases and J 4 bases; nucleotides not matched to a gene: 7. This CDR3 region has 14 residues. Written as DNA, the CDR3 is TGTGCCAGCAGCGTCGGACTAGCAAGAGAGACCCAGTACTTC. Amino acid sequence: CASSVGLARETQYF.

The chain has TRBV18 and TRBJ2-5; no clear D gene. Germline lookup yields CDR1 KGHSH and CDR2 LQKENI. Trimming pared 5 bases from V and 5 bases from J, leaving 12 bases between. This CDR3 spans 13 amino acids. The CDR3 loop reads CASSLNLGETQYF. DNA for the CDR3: TGTGCCAGCTCATTAAACCTCGGGGAGACCCAGTACTTC.

The genes are TRBV4-2 and TRBJ1-1, with 10 positions matching TRBD1. The ends lost 0 bases at V and 9 bases at J; junction bases unmatched: 16. The germline V gene has CDR1 LGHNA and CDR2 YNFKEQ. The CDR3 is 18 amino acids. The CDR3 nucleotides read TGTGCCAGCAGCCAAGATCGGTTGTGGGGACAGGGGATGGGAAAAGCTTTCTTT. Protein: CASSQDRLWGQGMGKAFF.

The chain couples TRBV5-1 to TRBJ2-5, with a possible D match to TRBD2 (5 bases). The CDR3 is 15 residues long. The germline V and J ends were trimmed by 0 bases and 4 bases, with 13 bases remaining between them. Germline CDR1 and CDR2: SGHRS and YFSETQ. In DNA, the CDR3 is TGCGCCAGCAGCTTGGAGCTCCTAGCTAGAGAGACCCAGTACTTC. Residues: CASSLELLARETQYF.

This chain links TRBV7-2 with TRBJ1-5; D is unclear. The V end lost 3 bases, the J end lost 2 bases, and 5 bases lay between the germline ends. The CDR3 extends over 13 amino acids. Germline V CDR1 and CDR2: SGHTA, FQGNSA. The CDR3 here is CASSFRGNQPQHF. The CDR3 DNA reads as TGTGCCAGCAGCTTTCGGGGCAATCAGCCCCAGCATTTT. Combining the CDR3 with reference TRBV7-2 and TRBJ1-5 gives the whole variable domain GAGVSQSPSNKVTEKGKDVELRCDPISGHTALYWYRQSLGQGLEFLIYFQGNSAPDKSGLPSDRFSAERTGGSVSTLTIQRTQQEDSAVYLCASSFRGNQPQHFGDGTRLSIL.

V and J are TRBV27 and TRBJ1-1; D is undetermined. CDR1 and CDR2 from the germline V gene are MNHEY and SMNVEV (reference sequence). The V and J ends lost 6 bases and 4 bases respectively, with 12 bases between them. The CDR3 covers 13 residues. CDR3 sequence (DNA): TGTGCCAGCAGCCCACGCCTATTCACTGAAGCTTTCTTT. Its protein is CASSPRLFTEAFF.

The rearrangement joins TRBV10-3 to TRBJ2-7, with 9 bases fitting TRBD2. The germline CDR1 and CDR2 sequences are ENHRY and SYGVKD. This CDR3 has 15 amino acids. Losses at the gene ends were 2 bases for V and 5 bases for J; bases not matched to a gene: 7. The DNA for the CDR3 is TGTGCCATCAGTGAGGGTCGGACTAGCGTTGACGAGCAGTACTTC. This codes for CAISEGRTSVDEQYF.

The chain couples TRBV28 to TRBJ2-7; 9 positions agree with TRBD1. V lost 7 bases to trimming and J lost 5 bases; unmatched junction nucleotides: 12. CDR3 length: 15 amino acids. Germline V gene data show CDR1 as MDHEN and CDR2 as SYDVKM. The CDR3 is CASTPSGTGNHEQYF. CDR3 nucleotides: TGTGCCAGCACCCCTTCCGGGACAGGGAACCACGAGCAGTACTTC.

This rearrangement joins TRBV7-2 to TRBJ1-1; 7 nucleotides line up with TRBD1. The CDR3 is 15 residues long. Germline-derived CDR1 and CDR2 are SGHTA and FQGNSA. V lost 3 bases and J lost 3; bases outside the gene matches: 7. The CDR3 region is CASSLGPQGYTEAFF. In DNA form, the CDR3 reads TGTGCCAGCAGCTTGGGCCCACAGGGGTACACTGAAGCTTTCTTT.

This clone was seen once. The chain joins TRBV6-1 to TRBJ2-7; TRBD1 matches 8 bases. CDR3 length: 11 residues. After removal of 8 bases from V and 11 bases from J, the junction contained 8 bases not matched to a gene. From germline, CDR1 is MNHNS and CDR2 SASEGT. The CDR3 DNA reads as TGTGCCAGCGGGCTAGGACAGGGAGAGTACTTC. It is translated as CASGLGQGEYF.

This rearrangement joins TRBV6-6 to TRBJ2-1, with 8 bases matching TRBD2. The germline gives CDR1 MNHNY, CDR2 SVGAGI (reference sequence). J gave up 6 bases and V 6 bases, and 7 bases lay outside the gene matches. This CDR3 is 14 amino acids long. The CDR3 loop reads CASRAGGTSNEQFF. The CDR3 DNA reads as TGTGCCAGCAGGGCGGGAGGTACGAGCAATGAGCAGTTCTTC.

The genes are TRBV5-1 and TRBJ2-3; D call uncertain. This CDR3 is built from 16 residues. V lost 0 bases, J lost 0 bases, and 11 bases lay in between. Germline assignment: CDR1 SGHRS and CDR2 YFSETQ. The CDR3 DNA is TGCGCCAGCAGCTTGGAGAGTATCCCTAGCACAGATACGCAGTATTTT. This encodes CASSLESIPSTDTQYF.

The chain couples TRBV29-1 to TRBJ1-1, with TRBD1 as a possible D gene (6 bases). With 4 bases removed from V and 6 bases from J, the gap between germline ends came to 15 bases. The CDR3 has 13 residues. Germline assignment: CDR1 SQVTM and CDR2 ANQGSEA. This CDR3 is CSVVHAGVAEAFF. Here the CDR3 DNA reads TGCAGCGTTGTCCACGCAGGGGTGGCTGAAGCTTTCTTT.